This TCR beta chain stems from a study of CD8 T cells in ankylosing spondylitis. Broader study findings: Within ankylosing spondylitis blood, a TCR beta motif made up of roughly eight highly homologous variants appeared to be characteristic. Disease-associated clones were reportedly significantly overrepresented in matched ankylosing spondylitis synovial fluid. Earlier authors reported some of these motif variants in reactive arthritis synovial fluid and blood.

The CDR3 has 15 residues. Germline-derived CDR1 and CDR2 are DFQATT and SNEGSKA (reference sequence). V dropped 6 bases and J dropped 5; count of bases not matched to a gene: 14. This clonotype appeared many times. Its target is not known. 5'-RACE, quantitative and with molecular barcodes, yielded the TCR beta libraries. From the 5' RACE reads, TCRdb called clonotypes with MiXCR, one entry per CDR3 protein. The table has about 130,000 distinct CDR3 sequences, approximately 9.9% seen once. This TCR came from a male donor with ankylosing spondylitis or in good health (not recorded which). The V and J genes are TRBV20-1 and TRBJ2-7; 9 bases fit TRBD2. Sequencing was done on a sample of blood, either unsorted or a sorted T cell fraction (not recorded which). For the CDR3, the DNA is TGCAGTGCCACAATCCCGGCGGGAGGGCCCCACGAGCAGTACTTC. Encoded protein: CSATIPAGGPHEQYF.